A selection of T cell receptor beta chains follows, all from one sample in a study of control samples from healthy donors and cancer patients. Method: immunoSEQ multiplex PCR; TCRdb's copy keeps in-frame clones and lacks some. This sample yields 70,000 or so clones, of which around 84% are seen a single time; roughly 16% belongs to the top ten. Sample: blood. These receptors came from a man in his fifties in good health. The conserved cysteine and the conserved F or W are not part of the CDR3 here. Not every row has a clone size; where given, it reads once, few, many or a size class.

CDR3aa: ATSRDRSTAYNEQF
j_gene: TRBJ2-1
v_gene: TRBV15
abundance: .

CDR3aa: ASTSRTSEDPYEQY
j_gene: TRBJ2-7
v_gene: TRBV5-6
abundance: .

CDR3aa: ASSRLLSGASYNEQF
j_gene: TRBJ2-1
v_gene: TRBV27
abundance: .

CDR3aa: ASSGGAKNIQY
j_gene: TRBJ2-4
v_gene: TRBV19
abundance: once

CDR3aa: ASRAAGLTEAF
j_gene: TRBJ1-1
v_gene: TRBV6-6
abundance: .

CDR3aa: ASSRGRNSPLH
j_gene: TRBJ1-6
v_gene: TRBV4-1
abundance: .

CDR3aa: ASSLTRTGAKQY
j_gene: TRBJ2-3
v_gene: TRBV7-3
abundance: once

CDR3aa: ASSLAAYGANVLT
j_gene: TRBJ2-6
v_gene: TRBV7-2
abundance: .

CDR3aa: ASRRGGDYGYT
j_gene: TRBJ1-2
v_gene: TRBV6-5
abundance: .

CDR3aa: AISPRTGQPDNEQF
j_gene: TRBJ2-1
v_gene: TRBV10-3
abundance: many

CDR3aa: ASSVASDGKRTQY
j_gene: TRBJ2-5
v_gene: TRBV9
abundance: once

CDR3aa: TSSQAGVGETQY
j_gene: TRBJ2-5
v_gene: TRBV1
abundance: .

CDR3aa: ASSTDTAPLAGSTDTQY
j_gene: TRBJ2-3
v_gene: TRBV28
abundance: .

CDR3aa: ASSPTGTSGGVYEQY
j_gene: TRBJ2-7
v_gene: TRBV3-1/TRBV3-2
abundance: .

CDR3aa: ASSLGTGGAGSPLH
j_gene: TRBJ1-6
v_gene: TRBV28
abundance: .

CDR3aa: SVEGTGDEETQY
j_gene: TRBJ2-5
v_gene: TRBV29-1
abundance: .

CDR3aa: ASSHTSGGAGLQF
j_gene: TRBJ2-1
v_gene: TRBV19
abundance: .

CDR3aa: ATLSLRQGFETQY
j_gene: TRBJ2-5
v_gene: TRBV7-9
abundance: .

CDR3aa: ASSESHGSSGNTIY
j_gene: TRBJ1-3
v_gene: TRBV25-1
abundance: few

CDR3aa: ASSLGQTGNTIY
j_gene: TRBJ1-3
v_gene: TRBV7-9
abundance: few

CDR3aa: ATSRVGATSNEQF
j_gene: TRBJ2-1
v_gene: TRBV15
abundance: .

CDR3aa: ASSNRVGNTIY
j_gene: TRBJ1-3
v_gene: TRBV19
abundance: once

CDR3aa: ASSLGTGMGTEAF
j_gene: TRBJ1-1
v_gene: TRBV3-1/TRBV3-2
abundance: .

CDR3aa: SASNFGGHRTGELF
j_gene: TRBJ2-2
v_gene: TRBV20-1
abundance: .

CDR3aa: ASSQDLGTGSDTQY
j_gene: TRBJ2-3
v_gene: TRBV4-3
abundance: few

CDR3aa: ASSQDLGTSGRWNEQF
j_gene: TRBJ2-1
v_gene: TRBV4-3
abundance: .

CDR3aa: ASSESGSTGETQY
j_gene: TRBJ2-5
v_gene: TRBV10-1
abundance: .

CDR3aa: AWSPGSMSGANVLT
j_gene: TRBJ2-6
v_gene: TRBV30
abundance: .

CDR3aa: ASSRASEQF
j_gene: TRBJ2-1
v_gene: TRBV12-3/TRBV12-4
abundance: .

CDR3aa: ASSISGGRSYNEQF
j_gene: TRBJ2-1
v_gene: TRBV19
abundance: .

CDR3aa: ASSSTLTDTQY
j_gene: TRBJ2-3
v_gene: TRBV5-1
abundance: .

CDR3aa: ASSVWGEAGNTIY
j_gene: TRBJ1-3
v_gene: TRBV9
abundance: .

CDR3aa: ASRITSGANVLT
j_gene: TRBJ2-6
v_gene: TRBV19
abundance: .

CDR3aa: ASSFTLTGAYEQY
j_gene: TRBJ2-7
v_gene: TRBV7-9
abundance: .

CDR3aa: ASQTSGSFPGELF
j_gene: TRBJ2-2
v_gene: TRBV5-1
abundance: .

CDR3aa: SASYDPLVAF
j_gene: TRBJ1-1
v_gene: TRBV20-1
abundance: .

CDR3aa: ASSPGSETQY
j_gene: TRBJ2-5
v_gene: TRBV18
abundance: .

CDR3aa: ASSRTSGRRLYEQY
j_gene: TRBJ2-7
v_gene: TRBV28
abundance: .

CDR3aa: ASNSQGNSNQPQH
j_gene: TRBJ1-5
v_gene: TRBV5-6
abundance: .

CDR3aa: ASSEQTGYNSPLH
j_gene: TRBJ1-6
v_gene: TRBV7-9
abundance: few

CDR3aa: ASSVSGSEIWLSYEQY
j_gene: TRBJ2-7
v_gene: TRBV10-1
abundance: .

CDR3aa: ASRRRTSYGYT
j_gene: TRBJ1-2
v_gene: TRBV19
abundance: .

CDR3aa: ASSPAGGPSYEQY
j_gene: TRBJ2-7
v_gene: TRBV18
abundance: .

CDR3aa: ATSDWEGALPRETQY
j_gene: TRBJ2-5
v_gene: TRBV24-1
abundance: .

CDR3aa: ASSQEASGRAAAKNIQY
j_gene: TRBJ2-4
v_gene: TRBV3-1/TRBV3-2
abundance: .

CDR3aa: ASSLLFPSGSSYNEQF
j_gene: TRBJ2-1
v_gene: TRBV11-2
abundance: .

CDR3aa: ASSYQGGFNEQF
j_gene: TRBJ2-1
v_gene: TRBV7-9
abundance: .

CDR3aa: SASQQVSYGYT
j_gene: TRBJ1-2
v_gene: TRBV20-1
abundance: .

CDR3aa: ASSSNSPDTQY
j_gene: TRBJ2-3
v_gene: TRBV9
abundance: .